Each of the 2 T cell receptor beta chains below was sequenced from the same sample in a study of blood T cell repertoires in COVID-19. Sequenced by immunoSEQ multiplex PCR; TCRdb stores in-frame clones only, minus some. The sample holds about 130,000 clones, over 75% seen once. Material: peripheral blood. The source is an older woman with acute or convalescent COVID-19.

This clone has just one count. The chain recombines TRBV6-6 with TRBJ1-2; D is unclear. This CDR3 has 12 residues. Trimming took 5 bases from V and 6 from J, leaving 10 bases between them. Germline assignment: CDR1 MNHNY and CDR2 SVGAGI (reference sequence). The CDR3 sequence: CASSERENGYTF. In DNA form, the CDR3 reads TGTGCCAGCAGTGAGAGGGAAAATGGCTACACCTTC.

The chain is built from TRBV12-3 or TRBV12-4 and TRBJ1-1, with D hard to call. The V end lost 6 bases, the J end lost 2 bases, and 7 bases lay between the germline ends. This CDR3 contains 12 residues. The DNA for the CDR3 is TGTGCCAGCAGCTACCGAAACACTGAAGCTTTCTTT. As protein: CASSYRNTEAFF.